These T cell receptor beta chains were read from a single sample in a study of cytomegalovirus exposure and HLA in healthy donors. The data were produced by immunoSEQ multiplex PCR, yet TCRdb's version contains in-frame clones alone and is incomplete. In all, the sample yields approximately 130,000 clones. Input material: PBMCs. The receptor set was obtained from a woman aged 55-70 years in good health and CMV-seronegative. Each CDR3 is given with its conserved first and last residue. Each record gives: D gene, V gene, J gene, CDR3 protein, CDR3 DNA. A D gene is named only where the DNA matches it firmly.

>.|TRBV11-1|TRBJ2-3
CASSLVKGRTDTQYF
TGTGCCAGCAGCTTAGTCAAGGGGCGCACAGATACGCAGTATTTT
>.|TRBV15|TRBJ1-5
CATSRGSGRGGIHQPQHF
TGTGCCACCAGCAGAGGATCGGGGCGAGGAGGGATCCATCAGCCCCAGCATTTT
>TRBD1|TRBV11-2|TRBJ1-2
CASSRDSYGYTF
TGTGCCAGCAGCAGGGACAGCTATGGCTACACCTTC
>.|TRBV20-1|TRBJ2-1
CSASPGNEQFF
TGCAGTGCTAGCCCAGGTAATGAGCAGTTCTTC
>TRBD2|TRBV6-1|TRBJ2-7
CASSRLTSGTYEQYF
TGTGCCAGCAGTAGACTGACTAGCGGAACCTACGAGCAGTACTTC
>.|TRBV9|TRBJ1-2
CASSVAGGSNYGYTF
TGTGCCAGCAGCGTAGCGGGGGGATCTAACTATGGCTACACCTTC
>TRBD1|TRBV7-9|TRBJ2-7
CASSPRDREDEQYF
TGTGCCAGCAGCCCCCGGGACAGGGAGGACGAGCAGTACTTC
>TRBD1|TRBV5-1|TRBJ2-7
CASSLIQGPGGEQYF
TGCGCCAGCAGCCTAATACAGGGCCCAGGGGGCGAGCAGTACTTC
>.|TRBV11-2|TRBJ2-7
CASSFPGSEVLF
TGTGCCAGCAGCTTCCCGGGTTCCGAGGTATTGTTC
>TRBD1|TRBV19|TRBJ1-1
CASSIRGLNTEAFF
TGTGCCAGTAGTATCAGGGGGTTGAACACTGAAGCTTTCTTT
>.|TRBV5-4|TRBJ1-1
CASSLYPDAFEGGNTEAFF
TGTGCCAGCAGCCTCTACCCGGACGCATTTGAGGGAGGGAACACTGAAGCTTTCTTT
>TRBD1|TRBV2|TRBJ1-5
CASSEQGSYSNQPQHF
TGTGCCAGCAGCGAACAGGGGTCTTATAGCAATCAGCCCCAGCATTTT
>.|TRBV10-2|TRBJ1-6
CASSETGHRSPLHF
TGCGCCAGCAGTGAGACAGGGCATCGTTCACCCCTCCACTTT
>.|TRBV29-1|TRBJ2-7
CSVDKGGGSYEQYF
TGCAGCGTTGACAAGGGGGGGGGATCCTACGAGCAGTACTTC
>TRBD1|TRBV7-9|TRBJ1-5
CASSRDSYSNQPQHF
TGTGCCAGCAGCAGGGACAGTTATAGCAATCAGCCCCAGCATTTT
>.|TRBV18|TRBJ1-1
CASSPPSRNTEAFF
TGTGCCAGCTCACCACCGTCCAGGAACACTGAAGCTTTCTTT
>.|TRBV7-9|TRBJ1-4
CASSPGRTNEKLFF
TGTGCCAGCAGCCCGGGAAGAACTAATGAAAAACTGTTTTTT
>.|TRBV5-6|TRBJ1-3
CASSLDWQSGNTIYF
TGTGCCAGCAGCTTGGATTGGCAGTCTGGAAACACCATATATTTT